This T cell receptor (beta chain) was obtained from a study of Graves' ophthalmopathy and Graves' hyperthyroidism. Broader study findings: A 13-signature model separated ophthalmopathy from stable hyperthyroidism, 85% to 90% sensitivity, just over 80% specificity. Ophthalmopathy progression predictions by the model showed about 72% specificity and 70.59% sensitivity. Blood samples also showed most expanded thyroid clonotypes exceeding 0.001 frequency.

RNA transcripts yielded amplified TCR beta CDR3 regions. First-round RT-PCR employed HTBI primers, with a second-round multiplex PCR after it. TCRdb processed the multiplex PCR reads anew with MiXCR; each CDR3 protein has one entry. The sample contains about 660,000 distinct CDR3 sequences, about 41% of which appear only once. As concerns this clonotype: The antigen is unknown. A much larger clone differs by one base, so this may be a read error.

Germline-derived CDR1 and CDR2 are SNHLY and FYNNEI. This CDR3 has 16 amino acids. The rearrangement joins TRBV2 to TRBJ1-3, with TRBD1 as a possible D gene (5 bases). The origin of this receptor is an adult man with Graves' ophthalmopathy. Source material: peripheral blood. CDR3 DNA sequence: TGTGCCAGCAGTGATTTGGGGCGAATTACTGGAGACACCATATATTTT. Its translation is CASSDLGRITGDTIYF.